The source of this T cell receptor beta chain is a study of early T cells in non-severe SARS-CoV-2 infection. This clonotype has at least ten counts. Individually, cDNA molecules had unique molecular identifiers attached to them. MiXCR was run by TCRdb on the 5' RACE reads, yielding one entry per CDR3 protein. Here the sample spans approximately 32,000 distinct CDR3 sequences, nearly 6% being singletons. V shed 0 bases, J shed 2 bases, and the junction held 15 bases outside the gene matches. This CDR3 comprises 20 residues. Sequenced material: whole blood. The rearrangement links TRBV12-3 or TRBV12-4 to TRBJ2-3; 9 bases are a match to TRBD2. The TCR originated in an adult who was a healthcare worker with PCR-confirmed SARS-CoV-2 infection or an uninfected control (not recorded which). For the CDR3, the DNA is TGTGCCAGCAGTTTAGCGCTTCGACTAGCGGCCCAACCCCACACAGATACGCAGTATTTT. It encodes CASSLALRLAAQPHTDTQYF.